Shown below are 12 T cell receptor beta chains from a single sample sequenced in a study of blood T cell repertoires in COVID-19. Some clones are missing from TCRdb's copy, which holds only in-frame ones; the method was immunoSEQ multiplex PCR. Of approximately 94,000 clones in the sample, approximately 84% were seen once. Sequences were obtained from peripheral blood. These receptors all stem from a man aged 25-45 years in a cohort sampled during active COVID-19.

The rearrangement joins TRBV24-1 to TRBJ1-2; a weak D match, TRBD1 (5 bases). Germline V lookup: CDR1 KGHDR, CDR2 SFDVKD. The length of the CDR3 is 13 residues. V was cut by 5 bases and J by 1 base, with 7 bases left in between. The CDR3 nucleotides read TGTGCCACCAGTGTAGGACATAACTATGGCTACACCTTC. This translates into CATSVGHNYGYTF.

This chain links TRBV15 with TRBJ1-2; 7 nucleotides agree with TRBD1. The ends lost 3 bases at V and 8 bases at J; junction bases unmatched: 12. This CDR3 is built from 15 residues. CDR1 and CDR2 from the germline V gene are LNHNV and YYDKDF (reference sequence). The CDR3 DNA sequence: TGTGCCACCAGCAGGCAAACAGGGGACTGGGGAGGCTACACCTTC. It is translated as CATSRQTGDWGGYTF.

The J gene is TRBJ2-1, the V gene TRBV19; the D gene is possibly TRBD2 (6 bases). Germline assignment: CDR1 LNHDA and CDR2 SQIVND (reference sequence). V was trimmed by 5 bases and J by 7 bases, leaving 12 bases between them. CDR3 length: 13 residues. CDR3 region: CASSAGLGNEQFF. The CDR3 DNA follows: TGTGCCAGTAGTGCGGGACTCGGAAATGAGCAGTTCTTC.

This chain's CDR3 is CASSYGLADYEQYF. In DNA form, the CDR3 reads TGTGCCAGCAGCTACGGACTAGCGGATTACGAGCAGTACTTC. V is TRBV7-2 and J is TRBJ2-7; TRBD2 agrees at 10 bases. The J segment lost 4 bases and the V segment lost 4 bases, leaving 4 bases of the junction unmatched. This CDR3 has 14 residues. Germline CDR1 is SGHTA and CDR2 is FQGNSA. The full variable domain, with the rest looked up from reference TRBV7-2 and TRBJ2-7, is GAGVSQSPSNKVTEKGKDVELRCDPISGHTALYWYRQSLGQGLEFLIYFQGNSAPDKSGLPSDRFSAERTGGSVSTLTIQRTQQEDSAVYLCASSYGLADYEQYFGPGTRLTVT.

The chain links TRBV20-1 to TRBJ1-2, with 8 bases aligning to TRBD1. Germline V gene data show CDR1 as DFQATT and CDR2 as SNEGSKA (reference sequence). J gave up 4 bases and V 3 bases, and 7 bases lay outside the gene matches. The CDR3 loop spans 14 amino acids. Written as DNA, the CDR3 is TGCAGTGCTAGTGTCCGGGACAGGTCCTATGGCTACACCTTC. This codes for CSASVRDRSYGYTF.

J is TRBJ1-1 and V is TRBV7-9, with TRBD1 as a possible D gene (6 bases). With 1 base removed from V and 1 base from J, the gap between germline ends came to 13 bases. The CDR3 totals 16 residues. The germline V gene encodes CDR1 SEHNR and CDR2 FQNEAQ (reference sequence). The CDR3: CASSLERGWTNTEAFF. CDR3 sequence (DNA): TGTGCCAGCAGCTTAGAGAGGGGGTGGACGAACACTGAAGCTTTCTTT.

The chain couples TRBV5-4 to TRBJ2-3; D is perhaps TRBD2 (6 bases). CDR1 is SGHNT and CDR2 is YYREEE in the germline V gene (reference sequence). This CDR3 has 15 residues. With 2 bases removed from V and 5 bases from J, the gap between germline ends came to 15 bases. The CDR3 region has the DNA TGTGCCAGCAGCTTTCGGCGGGGCCAGATAGATACGCAGTATTTT. Protein sequence: CASSFRRGQIDTQYF.

The V call is TRBV18, the J call TRBJ1-2; D is ambiguous. The CDR3 extends over 11 amino acids. From germline, CDR1 is KGHSH and CDR2 LQKENI. The V end lost 4 bases, the J end lost 8 bases, and 8 bases lay between the germline ends. This chain's CDR3 is CASSHREGYTF. The CDR3 DNA is TGTGCCAGCTCACATCGGGAGGGCTACACCTTC. Combining the CDR3 with reference TRBV18 and TRBJ1-2 gives the whole variable domain NAGVMQNPRHLVRRRGQEARLRCSPMKGHSHVYWYRQLPEEGLKFMVYLQKENIIDESGMPKERFSAEFPKEGPSILRIQQVVRGDSAAYFCASSHREGYTFGSGTRLTVV.

Only one count was recorded for this clone. This chain links TRBV7-9 with TRBJ1-1; D is ambiguous. Trimming removed 2 bases at V and 2 bases at J, with 6 bases between. Germline V gives CDR1 SEHNR, CDR2 FQNEAQ (reference sequence). The CDR3 has 13 amino acids. The CDR3 region is CASSLNGNTEAFF. CDR3 coding DNA: TGTGCCAGCAGCTTAAATGGCAACACTGAAGCTTTCTTT.

This chain joins TRBV28 and TRBJ1-5, with D perhaps TRBD1 (6 bases). CDR1 and CDR2 from the germline V gene are MDHEN and SYDVKM. This CDR3 is 14 amino acids long. Trimming shortened V by 5 bases and J by 4 bases, and 12 bases separated the two germline ends. In nucleotides, the CDR3 is TGTGCCAGCAGTCTATCCAGGGGAAATCAGCCCCAGCATTTT. Amino acid sequence: CASSLSRGNQPQHF.

V is TRBV7-2 and J is TRBJ2-2, with TRBD2 matching over 8 bases. V shed 7 bases, J shed 5 bases, and the junction held 9 bases outside the gene matches. The CDR3 extends over 15 amino acids. The germline CDR1 and CDR2 sequences are SGHTA and FQGNSA. Here the CDR3 DNA reads TGTGCCAGCACCGCCGGGACTAGGGGGACCGGGGAGCTGTTTTTT. Its translation: CASTAGTRGTGELFF.

J is TRBJ2-1 and V is TRBV5-1; D perhaps matches TRBD2 (6 bases). Germline CDR1 is SGHRS and CDR2 is YFSETQ. The CDR3 contains 17 residues. Trimming left V 5 bases short and J 1 base short, with 19 bases between. CDR3 nucleotides: TGCGCCAGCAGTCTGGCGGGACTCCGACGATCCTACAATGAGCAGTTCTTC. Its translation is CASSLAGLRRSYNEQFF.